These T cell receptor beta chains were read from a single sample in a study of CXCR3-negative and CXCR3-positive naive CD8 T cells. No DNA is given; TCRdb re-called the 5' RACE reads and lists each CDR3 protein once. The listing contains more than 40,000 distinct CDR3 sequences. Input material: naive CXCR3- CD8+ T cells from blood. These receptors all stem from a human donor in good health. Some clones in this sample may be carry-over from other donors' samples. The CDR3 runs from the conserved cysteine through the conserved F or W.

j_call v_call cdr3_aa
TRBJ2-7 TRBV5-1 CASSKTLSYEQYF
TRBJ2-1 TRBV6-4 CASSELGNNEQFF
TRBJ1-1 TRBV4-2 CAVTPLSSGVTEAFF
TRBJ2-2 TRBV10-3 CAINEREDLGGELFF
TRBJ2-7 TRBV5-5 CASSDSPGISYEQYF
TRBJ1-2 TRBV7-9 CASSLTTGEGYTF
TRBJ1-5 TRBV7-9 CASSLQGSNQPQHF
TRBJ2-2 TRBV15 CATSRLGQVGGELFF
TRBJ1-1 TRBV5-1 CASSTDSGEWNTEAFF
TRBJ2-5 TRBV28 CASSPRDDQETQYF
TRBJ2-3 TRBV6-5 CASSYSRTADGDTQYF
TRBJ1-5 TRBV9 CASSVAGENQPQHF
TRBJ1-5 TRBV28 CASRAPRDPDQPQHF
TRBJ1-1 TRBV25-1 CASSEFGMNTEAFF
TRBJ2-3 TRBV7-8 CASRSGFSDTDTQYF
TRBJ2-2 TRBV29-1 CSVESLVRAGELFF
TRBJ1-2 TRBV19 CASSFQGPNYGYTF
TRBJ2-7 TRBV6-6 CASRESYEQYF
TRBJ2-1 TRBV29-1 CSGQSPNYNEQFF
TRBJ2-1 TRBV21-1 CASSKGPRESSYNEQFF
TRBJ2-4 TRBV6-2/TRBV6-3 CASNYRDRQDIQYF
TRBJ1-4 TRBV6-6 CASSYMLDRGIATNEKLFF
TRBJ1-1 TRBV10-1 CASSGPGSTEAFF
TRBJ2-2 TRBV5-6 CASSLSGELFF
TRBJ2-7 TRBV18 CASSPPPSQGVSYEQYF
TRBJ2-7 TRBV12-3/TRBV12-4 CASSPWGQSTYEQYF
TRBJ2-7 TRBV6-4 CASSFDHEQYF
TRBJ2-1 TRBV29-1 CSVEGAQSWSYNEQFF
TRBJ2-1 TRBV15 CATRLGGGAKGSLYNEQFF
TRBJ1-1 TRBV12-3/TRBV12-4 CASNPGPMNTEAFF
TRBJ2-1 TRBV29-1 CSVERGVGDNEQFF
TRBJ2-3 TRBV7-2 CASSLASTDTQYF
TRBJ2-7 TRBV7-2 CASSSDYEQYF
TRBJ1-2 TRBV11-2 CASSFTGANYGYTF
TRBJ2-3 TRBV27 CASSSPGTGTDTQYF
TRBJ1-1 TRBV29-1 CSVPQGRGAFF
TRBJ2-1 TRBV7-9 CASSSGTSGSLEQFF
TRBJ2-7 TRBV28 CASSLFGTGSYEQYF
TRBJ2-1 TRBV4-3 CASSQSLAGDGNEQFF
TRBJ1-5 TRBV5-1 CASSSGLSDQPQHF
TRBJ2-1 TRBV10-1 CASSTPGQGALNEQFF
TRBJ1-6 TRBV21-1 CASSSHPRRTVDVSPLHF
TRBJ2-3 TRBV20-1 CSARDSGGVDTQYF
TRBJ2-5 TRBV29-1 CSVATSGSQETQYF
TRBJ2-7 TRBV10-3 CAISDSYEQYF
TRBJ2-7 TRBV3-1 CASSQVFREQYF
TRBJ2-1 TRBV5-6 CASSPAAGLEQFF
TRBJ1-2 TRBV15 CATADRANYGYTF